This TCR beta chain was documented in a study of blood T cell repertoires in COVID-19. Background on the study: Sites in the United States, Italy and Spain provided acute and convalescent COVID-19 samples. The cDNA or gDNA used as material had been derived from T cells, B-cell-depleted T cells, or PBMCs.

The repertoire was sequenced with immunoSEQ multiplex PCR; TCRdb's copy has only in-frame clones and lacks some. The top ten hold roughly 22% of the sample, which has around 50,000 clones, 82% seen once. V gave up 0 bases and J gave up 3 bases; unmatched junction bases: 6. The CDR3 sequence is 16 residues long. CDR1 and CDR2 (germline): LGHNA, YNFKEQ. The sequencing sample was made of peripheral blood. The chain couples TRBV4-2 to TRBJ2-3; 7 bases match TRBD1. This clonotype was obtained from a woman aged 60-75 years with acute or convalescent COVID-19. The CDR3 nucleotides read TGTGCCAGCAGCCAAGATAAGGGGGCGCAAACAGATACGCAGTATTTT. Translating it yields CASSQDKGAQTDTQYF.